Each of the 20 T cell receptor beta chains below was sequenced from the same sample in a study of cytotoxic CD8 clonotypes in ibrutinib-treated CLL (dated by TCRdb to about 2021). Libraries were prepared through the immunoSEQ multiplex PCR assay. TCRdb limited this immuneACCESS table to in-frame rearrangements with V and J called. A share of clones is missing; checked studies link under half to unresolved V genes, and the rest is unexplained. The table for this sample lists 140,000 to 150,000 clones; 70% to 80% of them were counted only once. The ten largest clonotypes hold approximately 5.1% of the sample. Explained via the paper, the time point label denotes: approximately 2 years on ibrutinib. Sequenced material: PBMCs, taken after 24 months of ibrutinib treatment. These receptor sequences come from a human donor with chronic lymphocytic leukemia.

This chain uses TRBV4-1 with TRBJ2-2, with D possibly TRBD1 on 5 matching bases. Germline CDR1 is MGHRA and CDR2 is YSYEKL. The V end lost 0 bases, the J end lost 2 bases, and 10 bases lay between the germline ends. The CDR3 consists of 16 residues. DNA of the CDR3: TGCGCCAGCAGCCAAGAAGGGGCTGGTAACACCGGGGAGCTGTTTTTT. Translated: CASSQEGAGNTGELFF.

CDR3: CASSDGGIVREKLFF. The CDR3 bases are TGTGCCAGCAGTGATGGGGGGATAGTCCGGGAAAAACTGTTTTTT. The rearrangement uses TRBV2 and TRBJ1-4; a weak D match, TRBD1 (5 bases). This CDR3 spans 15 amino acids. The germline V gene has CDR1 SNHLY and CDR2 FYNNEI. Trimming shortened V by 3 bases and J by 8 bases, and 16 bases separated the two germline ends.

This clone has only one observation. The J gene is TRBJ2-7, the V gene TRBV9, with a possible D match to TRBD2 (6 bases). The CDR3 length is 16 residues. The V end was cut by 4 bases, the J end by 0 bases, with 17 bases between. Germline V gives CDR1 SGDLS, CDR2 YYNGEE. Here the CDR3 reads CASSPSGTYDSYEQYF. The DNA for the CDR3 is TGTGCCAGCAGCCCCTCCGGGACTTACGACTCCTACGAGCAGTACTTC.

CDR3 coding DNA: TGTGCCAGCAGTTTGCCCCCAGCCGAACGAGCTTTCTTT. This gives the protein CASSLPPAERAFF. This chain uses TRBV28 with TRBJ1-1; D uncertain. Trimming pared 3 bases from V and 10 bases from J, leaving 15 bases between. This CDR3 spans 13 amino acids. Germline V gene sequence: CDR1 MDHEN, CDR2 SYDVKM.

The chain uses TRBV6-1 and TRBJ1-2, with TRBD1 as a possible D gene (5 bases). Per the germline V gene, CDR1 is MNHNS and CDR2 is SASEGT. This CDR3 is built from 13 residues. Trimming took off 6 bases at V and 2 bases at J, with 10 bases between the two ends. The CDR3 bases are TGTGCCAGCAGCGGAGACAGAAACTATGGCTACACCTTC. Amino acids: CASSGDRNYGYTF.

J is TRBJ2-5 and V is TRBV6-6; D gene ambiguous. The CDR3 covers 15 residues. Trimming took off 3 bases at V and 4 bases at J, with 15 bases between the two ends. The germline V gene encodes CDR1 MNHNY and CDR2 SVGAGI (reference sequence). This CDR3 is CASSYPPSASETQYF. CDR3 in DNA: TGTGCCAGCAGTTATCCCCCCTCGGCGTCAGAGACCCAGTACTTC.

There are many counts of this clone. V usage is TRBV2 and J usage is TRBJ1-1; D not resolved. The CDR3 consists of 13 residues. Looked up from germline, CDR1 is SNHLY and CDR2 is FYNNEI. V was shortened by 6 bases and J by 2 bases, with 10 bases between the two germline ends. This CDR3 is CASRPGRNTEAFF. The DNA for the CDR3 is TGTGCCAGCAGGCCCGGACGCAACACTGAAGCTTTCTTT. Filled out from reference TRBV2 and TRBJ1-1, the complete variable domain reads EPEVTQTPSHQVTQMGQEVILRCVPISNHLYFYWYRQILGQKVEFLVSFYNNEISEKSEIFDDQFSVERPDGSNFTLKIRSTKLEDSAMYFCASRPGRNTEAFFGQGTRLTVV.

The chain employs TRBV10-3 and TRBJ2-1, with unresolved D. Germline values: CDR1 ENHRY, CDR2 SYGVKD. This CDR3 is built from 15 residues. V was clipped by 2 bases and J by 0 bases, with 8 bases between them. CDR3 bases: TGTGCCATCAGTGAGGCCTCCGGCTCCTACAATGAGCAGTTCTTC. This translates into CAISEASGSYNEQFF.

The chain couples TRBV10-3 to TRBJ1-3, with TRBD1 matching over 7 bases. J was trimmed by 0 bases and V by 10 bases; bases with no gene match: 12. The germline CDR1 and CDR2 sequences are ENHRY and SYGVKD. This CDR3 contains 16 residues. CDR3 DNA sequence: TGTGCCACCTACAGGGGACTGCTCTCCTCTGGAAACACCATATATTTT. Translation: CATYRGLLSSGNTIYF.

The chain joins TRBV27 to TRBJ2-6; D is unclear. Trimming took 3 bases from V and 0 from J, leaving 9 bases between them. The CDR3 length is 16 residues. Germline values: CDR1 MNHEY, CDR2 SMNVEV (reference sequence). The CDR3 DNA follows: TGTGCCAGCAGTTTTAACACCCTCTCTGGGGCCAACGTCCTGACTTTC. Its protein is CASSFNTLSGANVLTF.

This clone was seen a handful of times. V and J are TRBV10-3 and TRBJ1-2, with a weak D call TRBD1 (5 bases). V lost 6 bases, J lost 4 bases, and 18 bases lay in between. Germline loops: CDR1 ENHRY, CDR2 SYGVKD. The CDR3 length is 15 residues. The CDR3 DNA sequence: TGTGCCATCAGGACTTGGGGAGGGGCAGGCTATGGCTACACCTTC. This sequence encodes CAIRTWGGAGYGYTF.

This clone was counted only a few times. The CDR3 here is CASREGLANYGYTF. The CDR3 DNA follows: TGTGCCAGCAGAGAGGGCTTGGCTAACTATGGCTACACCTTC. This chain connects TRBV28 to TRBJ1-2; no clear D gene. V shed 6 bases and J shed 0 bases, with 11 bases lying between them. Germline-derived CDR1 and CDR2 are MDHEN and SYDVKM. The CDR3 has 14 residues.

This clone has a count of ten or more. In DNA, the CDR3 is TGTGCCAGTACCCCCCGGGGACAGGGTGGGAATCAGCCCCAGCATTTT. It encodes CASTPRGQGGNQPQHF. V is TRBV19 and J is TRBJ1-5; TRBD1 aligns across 9 bases. There are 16 residues in the CDR3. Germline CDR1 reads LNHDA; CDR2 reads SQIVND (reference sequence). Unmatched junction bases numbered 11, after V lost 7 bases and J lost 4 bases.

As concerns this clone: A read error may produce the germline difference seen at one junction end. This chain uses TRBV7-2 with TRBJ1-3; D perhaps matches TRBD1 (5 bases). This CDR3 has 11 amino acids. The germline gives CDR1 SGHTA, CDR2 FQGNSA. The DNA of the CDR3 is TGTGCCAGCAGCTTAGGGGGGTGGCCCGCTTTT. This encodes CASSLGGWPAF.

The chain recombines TRBV6-1 with TRBJ2-1; TRBD2 might be the D (6 bases). The CDR3 totals 14 residues. The germline gives CDR1 MNHNS, CDR2 SASEGT. V lost 4 bases and J 2 bases, leaving 9 bases between the germline ends. CDR3 nucleotide sequence: TGTGCCAGCAGTGGGACTACGGCCTACAATGAGCAGTTCTTC. Translating it yields CASSGTTAYNEQFF.

V usage is TRBV19 and J usage is TRBJ1-6; D is possibly TRBD1 (6 bases). Per germline, CDR1 LNHDA and CDR2 SQIVND (reference sequence). CDR3 length: 15 amino acids. V was pared by 5 bases and J by 7 bases, with 15 bases between. CDR3 sequence reads: CASSVQQGGNSPLHF. The CDR3 DNA sequence: TGTGCCAGTAGTGTTCAACAGGGTGGCAATTCACCCCTCCACTTT.

This clone was counted a single time. This chain's CDR3 is CASSPPTGTKNTEAFF. CDR3 bases: TGCGCCAGCAGCCCCCCGACCGGGACAAAAAACACTGAAGCTTTCTTT. The chain joins TRBV5-1 to TRBJ1-1; the D gene is possibly TRBD1 (6 bases). The length of the CDR3 is 16 residues. The V and J ends lost 4 bases and 2 bases respectively, with 18 bases between them. The V gene's germline CDR1 is SGHRS and CDR2 YFSETQ.

The chain has TRBV6-5 and TRBJ1-2, with a weak D call TRBD1 (5 bases). Trimming left V 2 bases short and J 4 bases short, with 11 bases between. Germline V gene sequence: CDR1 MNHEY, CDR2 SVGAGI. CDR3 size: 14 residues. The CDR3 sequence: CASSYAGQVYGYTF. The CDR3 DNA reads TGTGCCAGCAGTTACGCGGGGCAGGTCTATGGCTACACCTTC.

The chain is built from TRBV6-4 and TRBJ2-2, with D uncertain. V lost 2 bases and J lost 3, with 4 bases in between. The CDR3 has 13 residues. Germline values: CDR1 MRHNA, CDR2 SNTAGT. As DNA, the CDR3 is TGTGCCAGCAGTGACAGGGACACCGGGGAGCTGTTTTTT. As protein: CASSDRDTGELFF.

This clone has a count of ten or more. The chain joins TRBV7-9 to TRBJ2-7; D possibly corresponds to TRBD1 (6 bases). Germline loops: CDR1 SEHNR, CDR2 FQNEAQ (reference sequence). The V end lost 5 bases, the J end lost 5 bases, and 16 bases lay between the germline ends. The CDR3 has 14 amino acids. The CDR3 bases are TGTGCCAGCAGCCCCACCAGGGGTCTCCACGAGCAGTACTTC. Protein sequence: CASSPTRGLHEQYF.